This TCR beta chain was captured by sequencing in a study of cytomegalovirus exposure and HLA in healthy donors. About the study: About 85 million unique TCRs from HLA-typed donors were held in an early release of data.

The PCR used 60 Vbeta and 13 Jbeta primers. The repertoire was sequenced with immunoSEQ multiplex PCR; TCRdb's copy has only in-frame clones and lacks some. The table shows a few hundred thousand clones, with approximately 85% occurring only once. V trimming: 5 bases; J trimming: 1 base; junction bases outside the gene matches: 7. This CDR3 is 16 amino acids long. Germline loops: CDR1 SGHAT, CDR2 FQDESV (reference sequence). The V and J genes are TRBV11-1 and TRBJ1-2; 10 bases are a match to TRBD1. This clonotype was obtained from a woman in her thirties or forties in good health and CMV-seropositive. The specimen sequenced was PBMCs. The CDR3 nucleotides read TGTGCCAGCAGCCCCCCCGGACAGGGGGGTAACTATGGCTACACCTTC. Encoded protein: CASSPPGQGGNYGYTF.